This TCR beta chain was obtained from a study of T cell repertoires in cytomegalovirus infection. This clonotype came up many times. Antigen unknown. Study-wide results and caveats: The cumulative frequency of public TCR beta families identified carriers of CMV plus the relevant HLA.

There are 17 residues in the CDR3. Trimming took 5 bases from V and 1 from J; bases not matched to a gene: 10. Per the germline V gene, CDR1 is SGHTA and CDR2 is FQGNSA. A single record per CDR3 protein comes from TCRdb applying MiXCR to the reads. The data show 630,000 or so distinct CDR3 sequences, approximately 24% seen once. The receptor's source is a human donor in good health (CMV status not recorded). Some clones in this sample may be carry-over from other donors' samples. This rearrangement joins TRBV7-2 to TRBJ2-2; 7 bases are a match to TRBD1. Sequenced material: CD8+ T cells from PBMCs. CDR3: CASSTPGGQLNTGELFF. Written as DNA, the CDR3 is TGTGCCAGCAGCACCCCAGGGGGACAATTGAACACCGGGGAGCTGTTTTTT.